The rows below give T cell receptor beta chains drawn from one sample of a study of early T cells in non-severe SARS-CoV-2 infection. TCRdb itself ran the 5' RACE reads through MiXCR, one entry per CDR3 protein. The data hold around 83,000 distinct CDR3 sequences, with roughly a tenth observed a single time. The sample consisted of whole blood, taken at baseline. These TCRs come from an adult who was a healthcare worker with PCR-confirmed SARS-CoV-2 infection or an uninfected control (not recorded which). Both conserved end residues are part of each CDR3. D genes are given only for firm matches. Size values are once, few and many counts, or a class for expanded clones, and some rows have none.

TRBJ2-5,TRBV5-4,NA,few,CASSSRGGQKTQYF,TGTGCCAGCAGCTCCCGAGGGGGGCAAAAGACCCAGTACTTC
TRBJ2-7,TRBV9,NA,NA,CASSVADQGGYEQYF,TGTGCCAGCAGCGTAGCCGATCAGGGTGGCTACGAGCAGTACTTC
TRBJ2-7,TRBV7-2,TRBD2,NA,CASSAKWTSGEQYF,TGTGCCAGCAGCGCGAAGTGGACTAGCGGCGAGCAGTACTTC
TRBJ2-2,TRBV7-3,NA,few,CASSLALGGGATGELFF,TGTGCCAGCAGCTTAGCCCTAGGAGGGGGTGCGACCGGGGAGCTGTTTTTT
TRBJ2-1,TRBV5-1,NA,NA,CASSLRVGGSYNEQFF,TGCGCCAGCAGCTTGCGGGTGGGGGGCTCCTACAATGAGCAGTTCTTC
TRBJ2-1,TRBV9,TRBD2,many,CASSVEIAGEREQFF,TGTGCCAGCAGCGTAGAAATAGCGGGAGAGCGGGAGCAGTTCTTC
TRBJ2-7,TRBV7-2,NA,many,CASSRERVYEQYF,TGTGCCAGCAGCCGAGAAAGGGTCTACGAGCAGTACTTC
TRBJ1-5,TRBV14,NA,NA,CASSQGHNQPQHF,TGTGCCAGCAGCCAAGGACACAATCAGCCCCAGCATTTT
TRBJ2-5,TRBV12-3/TRBV12-4,TRBD2,many,CASSLAGSYRETQYF,TGTGCCAGCAGTCTAGCGGGCTCGTACCGGGAGACCCAGTACTTC
TRBJ1-3,TRBV7-2,NA,few,CASSFDGNTIYF,TGTGCCAGCAGCTTCGATGGAAACACCATATATTTT
TRBJ1-6,TRBV14,TRBD1,few,CASSQGYDRGNSPLHF,TGTGCCAGCAGCCAAGGCTACGACAGGGGTAATTCACCCCTCCACTTT
TRBJ2-1,TRBV11-2,TRBD2,few,CASSLGLAEVGKQFF,TGTGCCAGCAGCTTGGGACTAGCGGAAGTGGGTAAGCAGTTCTTC
TRBJ2-2,TRBV30,TRBD1,many,CAWPGTGRTGELFF,TGTGCCTGGCCGGGGACAGGGCGCACCGGGGAGCTGTTTTTT
TRBJ2-7,TRBV18,TRBD2,many,CASSPPGASGRYEQYF,TGTGCCAGCTCACCACCGGGAGCTAGCGGGAGATACGAGCAGTACTTC
TRBJ2-5,TRBV30,TRBD2,many,CAWSVLSGRREETQYF,TGTGCCTGGAGTGTACTGAGCGGGAGGAGAGAAGAGACCCAGTACTTC
TRBJ2-1,TRBV19,NA,few,CASSIGRTSSYNEQFF,TGTGCCAGTAGTATCGGCAGAACTTCCTCCTACAATGAGCAGTTCTTC
TRBJ2-6,TRBV30,NA,NA,CAWSGLHSGANVLTF,TGTGCCTGGAGTGGCTTGCACTCTGGGGCCAACGTCCTGACTTTC
TRBJ1-3,TRBV7-9,NA,NA,CASNNDRDTIYF,TGTGCCAGCAACAACGATCGAGACACCATATATTTT
TRBJ1-2,TRBV7-9,TRBD1,many,CASSLGGTGLSNGYTF,TGTGCCAGCAGCTTAGGCGGGACAGGCCTTTCGAATGGCTACACCTTC
TRBJ2-5,TRBV18,NA,few,CASSPQREETQYF,TGTGCCAGCTCACCACAGAGGGAAGAGACCCAGTACTTC
TRBJ1-1,TRBV19,NA,NA,CASSIVPRPNTEAFF,TGTGCCAGTAGTATAGTCCCCCGCCCGAACACTGAAGCTTTCTTT
TRBJ1-1,TRBV7-3,NA,few,CASSLKGGRPTEAFF,TGTGCCAGCAGCTTAAAGGGGGGCAGACCTACTGAAGCTTTCTTT
TRBJ2-3,TRBV27,TRBD2,NA,CASSRRGTSATSTDTQYF,TGTGCCAGCAGTCGCCGAGGGACTAGCGCGACTAGCACAGATACGCAGTATTTT
TRBJ2-3,TRBV20-1,NA,NA,CSASHVHNTQYF,TGCAGTGCCTCACACGTGCACAATACGCAGTATTTT
TRBJ2-2,TRBV24-1,TRBD2,many,CATSRTSGNTGELFF,TGTGCCACCAGCAGGACTAGCGGGAACACCGGGGAGCTGTTTTTT
TRBJ1-5,TRBV3-1,NA,few,CASSPRGGRDQHF,TGTGCCAGCAGTCCGCGAGGAGGCAGGGACCAGCATTTT
TRBJ2-3,TRBV5-1,NA,many,CASSGPRDTQYF,TGCGCCAGTTCGGGACCTCGGGATACGCAGTATTTT
TRBJ1-1,TRBV7-3,NA,few,CASSLMGVMNTEAFF,TGTGCCAGCAGCTTAATGGGGGTCATGAACACTGAAGCTTTCTTT
TRBJ2-3,TRBV11-3,NA,NA,CASSDRLGTDTQYF,TGTGCCAGCAGCGACAGACTTGGCACAGATACGCAGTATTTT
TRBJ2-7,TRBV20-1,TRBD2,NA,CSASRLAGAYEQYF,TGCAGTGCTAGCCGACTAGCGGGAGCCTACGAGCAGTACTTC
TRBJ2-1,TRBV7-6,NA,few,CASSKAGFQGNEQFF,TGTGCCAGCAGCAAGGCCGGGTTTCAAGGGAATGAGCAGTTCTTC
TRBJ2-1,TRBV28,TRBD2,many,CASRSGTSEYNEQFF,TGTGCCAGCAGATCCGGGACTAGCGAGTACAATGAGCAGTTCTTC
TRBJ2-7,TRBV28,TRBD1,many,CASSFIGQDYEQYF,TGTGCCAGCAGTTTTATTGGACAGGATTACGAGCAGTACTTC
TRBJ2-1,TRBV24-1,TRBD2,NA,CATSDPGTSGTIEQFF,TGTGCCACCAGTGACCCCGGGACTAGCGGGACCATTGAGCAGTTCTTC
TRBJ1-1,TRBV6-6,NA,few,CASSPPQDNTEAFF,TGTGCCAGCAGCCCCCCACAGGATAACACTGAAGCTTTCTTT
TRBJ1-6,TRBV5-1,NA,NA,CASSPHLRGDGSPLHF,TGCGCCAGCAGCCCTCACCTCCGGGGCGACGGTTCACCCCTCCACTTT
TRBJ2-1,TRBV7-9,NA,many,CASGSGSFSSNEQFF,TGTGCCAGCGGCTCCGGTAGTTTTAGCTCCAATGAGCAGTTCTTC
TRBJ2-5,TRBV20-1,NA,NA,CSASPPLWSSETETQYF,TGCAGTGCTAGTCCCCCGCTATGGTCTAGCGAGACGGAGACCCAGTACTTC
TRBJ2-7,TRBV10-2,NA,few,CASSSQNYEQYF,TGCGCCAGCAGTTCACAGAACTACGAGCAGTACTTC
TRBJ1-1,TRBV18,NA,many,CASSPGWTMNTEAFF,TGTGCCAGCTCTCCGGGCTGGACCATGAACACTGAAGCTTTCTTT
TRBJ1-5,TRBV28,TRBD1,few,CASSGGQGGNQPQHF,TGTGCCAGCAGTGGCGGACAGGGCGGCAATCAGCCCCAGCATTTT
TRBJ2-7,TRBV2,TRBD1,NA,CASSGYRGQREQYF,TGTGCCAGCAGCGGTTACAGGGGACAGCGCGAGCAGTACTTC
TRBJ2-5,TRBV5-4,TRBD2,NA,CASSLGTRQETQYF,TGTGCCAGCAGCCTAGGGACTAGGCAAGAGACCCAGTACTTC
TRBJ1-3,TRBV5-1,NA,NA,CASSLGPQGTGNTIYF,TGCGCCAGCAGCTTGGGACCCCAGGGCACTGGAAACACCATATATTTT
TRBJ2-5,TRBV7-9,TRBD2,NA,CASSPGEGTQYF,TGTGCCAGCAGCCCCGGGGAGGGGACCCAGTACTTC
TRBJ2-1,TRBV9,TRBD2,many,CASSVGLAGGEQFF,TGTGCCAGCAGCGTCGGACTAGCGGGAGGTGAGCAGTTCTTC
TRBJ2-2,TRBV27,NA,many,CASSNLAGGYTGELFF,TGTGCCAGCAGTAATCTGGCCGGAGGATACACCGGGGAGCTGTTTTTT
TRBJ1-2,TRBV20-1,NA,NA,CSARDAGVLSRGYTF,TGCAGTGCTAGAGACGCGGGGGTGTTGAGCCGCGGCTACACCTTC
TRBJ1-2,TRBV28,NA,NA,CASSLPPAGYTF,TGTGCCAGCAGTTTACCCCCCGCGGGCTACACCTTC
TRBJ2-1,TRBV12-3/TRBV12-4,NA,few,CASSIRPMKVRNEQFF,TGTGCCAGCAGTATTCGGCCCATGAAGGTGAGGAATGAGCAGTTCTTC
TRBJ1-4,TRBV28,NA,NA,CASSLGGIGEKLFF,TGTGCCAGCAGTTTAGGAGGGATTGGGGAAAAACTGTTTTTT
TRBJ2-1,TRBV5-1,NA,few,CASSLAPGSDNEQFF,TGCGCCAGCAGCTTGGCCCCCGGGTCCGACAATGAGCAGTTCTTC
TRBJ2-1,TRBV9,TRBD2,few,CASSVAGTSGLNEQFF,TGTGCCAGCAGCGTAGCTGGGACTAGTGGGCTCAATGAGCAGTTCTTC